This T cell receptor beta chain was profiled in a study of CD8+CD57+ T cells in acquired aplastic anemia. Study context: Sorted CD4+ and CD8+ cells yielded around 3.2 ug of DNA on average. Overall study findings and caveats: Some 27 CD8+ CDR3 sequences were shared between patients and controls.

The germline gives CDR1 SNHLY, CDR2 FYNNEI. There are 12 residues in the CDR3. The template used for profiling TCR beta VDJ and CDR3 was genomic DNA. MiXCR was run by TCRdb on the reads, yielding one entry per CDR3 protein. The repertoire holds some 170,000 distinct CDR3 sequences, with roughly 65% as singletons. As concerns this clonotype: Its antigen is currently unknown. One end of the junction does not line up with germline, which may come from a read error.

Selection for sequencing was limited to patients who had shown CD8+CD57+ cell expansion by flow cytometry. The patients, all of them, had severe acquired aplastic anemia. Untreated patients provided the blood samples, with no therapy given before sampling. The J gene is TRBJ2-2, the V gene TRBV2; no clear D. The receptor was isolated from a human donor with aplastic anemia. The sample consisted of sorted CD4+, CD8+, or CD8+CD57+ T cells (not recorded which) from PBMCs. The CDR3 loop is CASRENLPELVF. The CDR3 bases are TGTGCCAGCAGGGAGAACCTACCGGAGCTGGTTTTT.